The 11 T cell receptor beta chains given below trace back to one sample, sequenced in a study of blood T cell repertoires in COVID-19. The method was immunoSEQ multiplex PCR; TCRdb's version includes in-frame clones alone and lacks a portion of them. The data show approximately 210,000 clones, with 80% to 90% seen just once and 2.9% held by the top ten. The specimen was peripheral blood. The receptors were sampled from a man over 45 with active or convalescent COVID-19.

The V call is TRBV12-3 or TRBV12-4, the J call TRBJ1-2; D is perhaps TRBD1 (6 bases). The CDR3 is 13 residues long. Trimming cost V 1 base and J 8 bases, with 11 bases left between them. In nucleotides, the CDR3 is TGTGCCAGCAGTTTAGAGGCCAGGGGAGGCTACACCTTC. As protein: CASSLEARGGYTF.

The gene calls are TRBV28 and TRBJ2-5; TRBD2 matches at 10 bases. Trimming took 4 bases from V and 5 from J; bases not matched to a gene: 7. Germline V gene data show CDR1 as MDHEN and CDR2 as SYDVKM. CDR3 length: 15 amino acids. For the CDR3, the DNA is TGTGCCAGCAGTTCCGGGGCTAGCGGGAGCGAGACCCAGTACTTC. Residues: CASSSGASGSETQYF.

The chain's CDR3 is CASRPLDRETKQYF. As DNA, the CDR3 is TGTGCCAGCAGGCCCCTAGACAGGGAAACGAAACAGTACTTC. V usage is TRBV28 and J usage is TRBJ2-7; 7 bases map to TRBD1. CDR3 size: 14 residues. Germline V lookup: CDR1 MDHEN, CDR2 SYDVKM. The J segment lost 10 bases and the V segment lost 6 bases, leaving 15 bases of the junction unmatched.

This chain links TRBV15 with TRBJ1-6; D remains ambiguous. The V end was cut by 1 base, the J end by 7 bases, with 11 bases between. From germline, CDR1 is LNHNV and CDR2 YYDKDF (reference sequence). This CDR3 spans 15 amino acids. This CDR3 reads CATSRVDGPNSPLHF. CDR3 sequence (DNA): TGTGCCACCAGCAGAGTGGATGGGCCAAATTCACCCCTCCACTTT.

The chain has TRBV19 and TRBJ2-2, with 12 bases that match TRBD1. Germline V gene lookup returns CDR1 LNHDA and CDR2 SQIVND (reference sequence). The CDR3 has 15 residues. The V segment lost 7 bases and the J segment 6 bases; nucleotides outside the gene matches: 6. In DNA, the CDR3 is TGTGCCAGTACCGGGACAGGGGGCGCGGCCGGGGAGCTGTTTTTT. Amino acid sequence: CASTGTGGAAGELFF.

V is TRBV30 and J is TRBJ1-3; unclear D gene. Germline V lookup: CDR1 GTSNPN, CDR2 SVGIG (reference sequence). The CDR3 has 15 amino acids. Between the trimmed V and J ends, which lost 0 bases and 0 bases, there was a span of 9 bases. The CDR3 loop reads CAWSVPRSSGNTIYF. The CDR3 DNA is TGTGCCTGGAGTGTACCCCGGAGCTCTGGAAACACCATATATTTT.

The rearrangement links TRBV6-5 to TRBJ1-2; D is ambiguous. V gave up 6 bases and J gave up 2 bases, with 10 bases separating them. The CDR3 contains 13 residues. Germline V gives CDR1 MNHEY, CDR2 SVGAGI. The CDR3 DNA sequence: TGTGCCAGCAGCTTAACACAGAACTATGGCTACACCTTC. This sequence encodes CASSLTQNYGYTF.

V is TRBV7-6 and J is TRBJ1-3, with 8 bases identical to TRBD1. V shed 5 bases, J shed 0 bases, and the junction held 3 bases outside the gene matches. Germline CDR1 is SGHVS and CDR2 is FNYEAQ. CDR3 length: 15 amino acids. In DNA, the CDR3 is TGTGCCAGCAGCCAAGGGACAGGCTCTGGAAACACCATATATTTT. Residues: CASSQGTGSGNTIYF.

The V and J genes are TRBV5-1 and TRBJ1-5; 10 bases fit TRBD1. Germline CDR1 and CDR2: SGHRS and YFSETQ. The junction had 4 bases not matched to a gene; V was cut back by 0 bases and J by 7 bases. The CDR3 has 15 residues. The CDR3: CASSLGGTGDQPQHF. As DNA, the CDR3 is TGCGCCAGCAGCTTGGGGGGGACAGGGGACCAGCCCCAGCATTTT. The full variable domain, rest sourced from reference TRBV5-1 and TRBJ1-5, is KAGVTQTPRYLIKTRGQQVTLSCSPISGHRSVSWYQQTPGQGLQFLFEYFSETQRNKGNFPGRFSGRQFSNSRSEMNVSTLELGDSALYLCASSLGGTGDQPQHFGDGTRLSIL.

V usage is TRBV5-1 and J usage is TRBJ1-1, with unresolved D. With 0 bases removed from V and 1 base from J, the gap between germline ends came to 16 bases. Germline CDR1 SGHRS, CDR2 YFSETQ. The CDR3 consists of 17 residues. Here the CDR3 DNA reads TGCGCCAGCAGCTTGGCGGAGTCACCGACCCAGAACACTGAAGCTTTCTTT. It specifies CASSLAESPTQNTEAFF.

The rearrangement links TRBV6-5 to TRBJ1-2, with D perhaps matching TRBD1 (5 bases). CDR1 MNHEY and CDR2 SVGAGI come from the germline V gene. The CDR3 contains 15 residues. V lost 2 bases, J lost 5 bases, and 15 bases lay in between. CDR3 sequence: CASSYGVLQEYGYTF. The CDR3 DNA is TGTGCCAGCAGTTACGGGGTCTTACAGGAGTATGGCTACACCTTC.